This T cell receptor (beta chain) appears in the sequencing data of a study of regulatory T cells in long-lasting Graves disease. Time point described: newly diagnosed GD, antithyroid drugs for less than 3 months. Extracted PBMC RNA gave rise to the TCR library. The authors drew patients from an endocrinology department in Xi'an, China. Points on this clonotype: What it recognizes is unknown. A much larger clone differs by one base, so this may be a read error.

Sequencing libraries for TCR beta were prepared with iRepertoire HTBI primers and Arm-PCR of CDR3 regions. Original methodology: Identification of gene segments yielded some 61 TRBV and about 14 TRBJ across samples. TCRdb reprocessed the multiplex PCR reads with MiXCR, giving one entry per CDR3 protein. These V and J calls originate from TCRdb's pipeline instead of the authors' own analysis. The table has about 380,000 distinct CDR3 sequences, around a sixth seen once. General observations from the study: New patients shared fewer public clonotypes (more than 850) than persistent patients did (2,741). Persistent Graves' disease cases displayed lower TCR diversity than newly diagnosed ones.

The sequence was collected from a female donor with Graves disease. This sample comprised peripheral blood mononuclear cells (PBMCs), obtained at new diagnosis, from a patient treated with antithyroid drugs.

In DNA form, the CDR3 reads TGCGCCAGCAGCCAAGGCGAGGGGAGTGAGCCCCAGCATTTT. Protein sequence: CASSQGEGSEPQHF. J is TRBJ1-5 and V is TRBV4-1, with D maybe TRBD1 (5 bases). The V gene lost 1 base and the J gene lost 8 bases, with 12 bases spanning the gap. This CDR3 has 14 amino acids. Germline CDR1 reads MGHRA; CDR2 reads YSYEKL.